This T cell receptor (beta chain) was sequenced in a study of response to subunit inactivated influenza vaccine. Germline values: CDR1 MNHEY, CDR2 SVGEGT. Trimming pared 7 bases from V and 1 base from J, leaving 10 bases between. The length of the CDR3 is 14 residues. MiXCR, applied by TCRdb to the RT-PCR reads, yields one record per CDR3 protein. The sample comprises roughly 170,000 distinct CDR3 sequences, approximately 8.7% of which are singletons, and about a tenth rests with the top ten. The sample consisted of non-naive T cells sorted from PBMCs, taken on the day of vaccination. The TCR comes from a man between 45 and 60 years old who received an inactivated influenza vaccine. This chain links TRBV6-2 or TRBV6-3 with TRBJ2-2; D is ambiguous. The DNA of the CDR3 is TGTGCCAGCAACCTTGGCGGGAACACCGGGGAGCTGTTTTTT. Translating it yields CASNLGGNTGELFF.